This T cell receptor (beta chain) originates from a study of blood T cell repertoires in COVID-19. Per germline, CDR1 KGHSH and CDR2 LQKENI. The CDR3 has 12 residues. Unmatched junction bases numbered 0, after V lost 8 bases and J lost 2 bases. Sequenced by immunoSEQ multiplex PCR; TCRdb stores in-frame clones only, minus some. The sample has tens of thousands of clones, 85% to 90% seen once. This sequence originates from a man in his 70s with active or convalescent COVID-19. The J gene is TRBJ2-1, the V gene TRBV18; 7 bases fit TRBD1. Material for sequencing was peripheral blood. DNA of the CDR3: TGTGCCAGCGGACAGGCCTACAATGAGCAGTTCTTC. Translated, it gives CASGQAYNEQFF.